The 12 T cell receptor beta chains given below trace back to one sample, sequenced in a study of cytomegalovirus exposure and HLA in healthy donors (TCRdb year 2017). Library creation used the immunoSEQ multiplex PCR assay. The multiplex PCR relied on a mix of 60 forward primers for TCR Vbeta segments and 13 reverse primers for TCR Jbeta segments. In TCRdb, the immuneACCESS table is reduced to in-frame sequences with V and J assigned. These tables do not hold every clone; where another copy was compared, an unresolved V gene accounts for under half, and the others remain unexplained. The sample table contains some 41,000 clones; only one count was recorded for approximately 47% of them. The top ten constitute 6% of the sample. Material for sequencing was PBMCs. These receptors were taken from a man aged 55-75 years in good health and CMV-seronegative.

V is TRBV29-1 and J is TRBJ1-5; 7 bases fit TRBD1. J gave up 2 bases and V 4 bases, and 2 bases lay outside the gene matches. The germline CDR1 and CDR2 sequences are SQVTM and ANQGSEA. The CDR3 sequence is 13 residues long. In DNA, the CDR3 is TGCAGCGTTGCAGGGGGAGGCAATCAGCCCCAGCATTTT. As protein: CSVAGGGNQPQHF.

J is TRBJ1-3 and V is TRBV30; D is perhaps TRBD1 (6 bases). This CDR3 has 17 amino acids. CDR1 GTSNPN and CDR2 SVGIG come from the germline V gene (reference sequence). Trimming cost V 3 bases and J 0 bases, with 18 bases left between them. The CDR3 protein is CAWRFRTASYSGNTIYF. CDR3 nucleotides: TGTGCCTGGAGATTTAGGACAGCGTCATACTCTGGAAACACCATATATTTT.

Written as DNA, the CDR3 is TGCGCCAGCAGCCAAGGGCGGGCAGGTACCTACGAGCAGTACTTC. It is translated as CASSQGRAGTYEQYF. The chain is built from TRBV4-1 and TRBJ2-7, with D possibly matching TRBD2 (5 bases). Germline V gene lookup returns CDR1 MGHRA and CDR2 YSYEKL. V was shortened by 1 base and J by 2 bases, with 12 bases between the two germline ends. This CDR3 contains 15 residues.

CDR3 in DNA: TGCGCCAGCAGCTTGACGACAGGGGGAGGCCTACGGAATGAGCAGTTCTTC. Protein product: CASSLTTGGGLRNEQFF. The chain recombines TRBV5-1 with TRBJ2-1; 9 nucleotides line up with TRBD1. V trimming: 1 base; J trimming: 7 bases; junction bases outside the gene matches: 12. CDR3 size: 17 residues. CDR1 is SGHRS and CDR2 is YFSETQ in the germline V gene.

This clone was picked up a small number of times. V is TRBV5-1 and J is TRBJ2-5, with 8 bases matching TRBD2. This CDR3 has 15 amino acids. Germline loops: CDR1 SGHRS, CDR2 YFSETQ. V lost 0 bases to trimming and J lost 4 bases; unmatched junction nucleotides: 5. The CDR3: CASSLGAGAGETQYF. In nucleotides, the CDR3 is TGCGCCAGCAGCTTGGGAGCGGGAGCCGGAGAGACCCAGTACTTC.

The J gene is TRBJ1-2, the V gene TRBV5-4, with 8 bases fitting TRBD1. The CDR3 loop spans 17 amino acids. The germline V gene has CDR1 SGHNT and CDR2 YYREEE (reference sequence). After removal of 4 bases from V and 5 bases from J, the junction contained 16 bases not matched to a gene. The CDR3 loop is CASSLPPGRGRSYGYTF. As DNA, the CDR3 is TGTGCCAGCAGCCTCCCGCCAGGCAGGGGGCGCTCTTATGGCTACACCTTC.

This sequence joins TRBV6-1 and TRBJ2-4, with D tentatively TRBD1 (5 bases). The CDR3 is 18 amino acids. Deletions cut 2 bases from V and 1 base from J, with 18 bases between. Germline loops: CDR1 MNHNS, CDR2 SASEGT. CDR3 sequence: CASSERGSILFAKNIQYF. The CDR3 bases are TGTGCCAGCAGTGAAAGGGGCTCGATTCTCTTCGCCAAAAACATTCAGTACTTC.

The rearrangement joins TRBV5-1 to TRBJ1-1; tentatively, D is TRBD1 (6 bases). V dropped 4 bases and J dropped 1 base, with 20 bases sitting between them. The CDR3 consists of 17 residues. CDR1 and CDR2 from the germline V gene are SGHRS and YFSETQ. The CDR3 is CASSGGGGLGPNTEAFF. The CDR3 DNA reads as TGCGCCAGCAGCGGCGGCGGGGGGCTGGGTCCGAACACTGAAGCTTTCTTT.

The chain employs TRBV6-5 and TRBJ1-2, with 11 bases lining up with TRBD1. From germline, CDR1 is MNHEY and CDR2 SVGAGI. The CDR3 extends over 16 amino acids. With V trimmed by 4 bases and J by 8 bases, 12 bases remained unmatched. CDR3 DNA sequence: TGTGCCAGCAGTTTGTGGGAGGGAGGGACAGGGGGAGGCTACACCTTC. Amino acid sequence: CASSLWEGGTGGGYTF.

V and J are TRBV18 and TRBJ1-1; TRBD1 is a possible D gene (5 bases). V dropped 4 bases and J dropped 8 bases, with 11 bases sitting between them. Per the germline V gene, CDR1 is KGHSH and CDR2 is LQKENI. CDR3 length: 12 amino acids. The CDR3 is CASSLIGAEAFF. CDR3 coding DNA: TGTGCCAGCTCACTGATAGGGGCGGAAGCTTTCTTT.

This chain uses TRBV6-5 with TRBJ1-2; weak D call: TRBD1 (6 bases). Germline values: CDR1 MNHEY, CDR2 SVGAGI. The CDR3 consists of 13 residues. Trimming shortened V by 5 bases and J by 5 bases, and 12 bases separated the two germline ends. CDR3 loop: CASSRTAQYGYTF. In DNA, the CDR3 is TGTGCCAGCAGTAGGACAGCTCAATATGGCTACACCTTC.

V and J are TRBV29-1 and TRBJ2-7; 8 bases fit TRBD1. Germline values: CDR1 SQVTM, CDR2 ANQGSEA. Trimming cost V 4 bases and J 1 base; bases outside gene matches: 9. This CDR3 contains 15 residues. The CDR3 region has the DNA TGCAGCGTTGGTAAATTGACAGGGGTTTCCTACGAGCAGTACTTC. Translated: CSVGKLTGVSYEQYF.